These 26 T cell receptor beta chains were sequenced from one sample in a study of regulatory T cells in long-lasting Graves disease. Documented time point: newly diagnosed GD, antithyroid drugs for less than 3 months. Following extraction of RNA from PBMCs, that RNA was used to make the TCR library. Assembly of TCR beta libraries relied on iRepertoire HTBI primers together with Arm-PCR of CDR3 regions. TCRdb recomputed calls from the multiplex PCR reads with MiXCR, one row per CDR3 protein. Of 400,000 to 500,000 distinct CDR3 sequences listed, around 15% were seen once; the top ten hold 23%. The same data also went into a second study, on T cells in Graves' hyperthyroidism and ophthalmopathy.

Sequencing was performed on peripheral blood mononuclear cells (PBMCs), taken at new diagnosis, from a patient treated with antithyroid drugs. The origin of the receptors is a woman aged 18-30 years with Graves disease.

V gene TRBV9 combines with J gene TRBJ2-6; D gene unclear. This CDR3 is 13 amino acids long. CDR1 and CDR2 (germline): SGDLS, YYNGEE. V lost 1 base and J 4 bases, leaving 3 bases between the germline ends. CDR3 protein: CASSVPGANVLTF. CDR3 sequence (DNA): TGTGCCAGCAGCGTACCCGGGGCCAACGTCCTGACTTTC.

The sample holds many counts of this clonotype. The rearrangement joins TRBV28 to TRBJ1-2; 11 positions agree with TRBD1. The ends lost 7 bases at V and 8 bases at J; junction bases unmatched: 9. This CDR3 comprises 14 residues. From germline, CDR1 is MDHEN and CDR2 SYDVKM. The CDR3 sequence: CASTPGQGVWGYTF. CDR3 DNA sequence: TGTGCCAGCACCCCGGGACAGGGGGTGTGGGGCTACACCTTC.

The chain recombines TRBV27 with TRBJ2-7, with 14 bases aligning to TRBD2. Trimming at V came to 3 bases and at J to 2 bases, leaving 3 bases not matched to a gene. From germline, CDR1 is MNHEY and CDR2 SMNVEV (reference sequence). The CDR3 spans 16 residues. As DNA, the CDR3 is TGTGCCAGCAGTTTTTTGACTAGCGGGAGGGCCTACGAGCAGTACTTC. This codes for CASSFLTSGRAYEQYF.

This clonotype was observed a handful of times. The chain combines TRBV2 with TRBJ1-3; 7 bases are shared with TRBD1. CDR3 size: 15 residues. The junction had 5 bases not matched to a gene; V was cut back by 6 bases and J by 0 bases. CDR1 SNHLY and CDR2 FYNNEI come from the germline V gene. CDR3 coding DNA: TGTGCCAGCAGCAGGGGACAGATCTCTGGAAACACCATATATTTT. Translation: CASSRGQISGNTIYF.

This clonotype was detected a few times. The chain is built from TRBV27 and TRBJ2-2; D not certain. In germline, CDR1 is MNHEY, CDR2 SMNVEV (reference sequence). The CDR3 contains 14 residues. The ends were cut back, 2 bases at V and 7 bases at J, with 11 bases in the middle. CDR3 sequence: CASSLAVTGGELFF. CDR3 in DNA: TGTGCCAGCAGTTTAGCGGTGACCGGCGGGGAGCTGTTTTTT.

This CDR3 reads CASSQDQAGLAGGTNEQFF. The CDR3 DNA sequence: TGTGCCAGCAGCCAAGATCAAGCGGGACTAGCGGGAGGAACGAATGAGCAGTTCTTC. The chain employs TRBV4-2 and TRBJ2-1; 15 positions match TRBD2. The trim removed 0 bases at V and 7 bases at J, leaving 10 bases unmatched. Germline-derived CDR1 and CDR2 are LGHNA and YNFKEQ. This CDR3 has 19 residues.

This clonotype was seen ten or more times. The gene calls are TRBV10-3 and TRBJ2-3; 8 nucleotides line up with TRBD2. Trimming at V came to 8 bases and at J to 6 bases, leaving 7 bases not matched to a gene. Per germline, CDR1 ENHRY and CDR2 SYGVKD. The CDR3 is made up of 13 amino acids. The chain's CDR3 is CAIRGGPMDTQYF. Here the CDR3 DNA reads TGTGCCATCCGGGGGGGACCTATGGATACGCAGTATTTT.

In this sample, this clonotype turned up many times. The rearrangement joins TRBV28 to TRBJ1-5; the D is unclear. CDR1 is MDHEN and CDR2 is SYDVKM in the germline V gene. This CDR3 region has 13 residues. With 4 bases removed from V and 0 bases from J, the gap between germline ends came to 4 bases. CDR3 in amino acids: CASSSNSNQPQHF. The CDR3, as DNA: TGTGCCAGCAGTTCGAATAGCAATCAGCCCCAGCATTTT.

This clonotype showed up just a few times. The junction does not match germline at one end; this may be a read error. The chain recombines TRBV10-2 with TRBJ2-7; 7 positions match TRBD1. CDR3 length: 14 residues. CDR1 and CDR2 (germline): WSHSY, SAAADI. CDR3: CATAGTAGSYERYF. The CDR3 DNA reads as TGCGCCACCGCCGGGACAGCTGGATCCTACGAGCGGTACTTC.

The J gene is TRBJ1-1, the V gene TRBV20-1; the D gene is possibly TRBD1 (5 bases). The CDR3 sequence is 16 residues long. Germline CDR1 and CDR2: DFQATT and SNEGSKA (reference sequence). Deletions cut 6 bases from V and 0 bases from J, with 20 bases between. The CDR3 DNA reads TGCAGTGCGAACCGGGACGGGGTCATCATGAACACTGAAGCTTTCTTT. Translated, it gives CSANRDGVIMNTEAFF.

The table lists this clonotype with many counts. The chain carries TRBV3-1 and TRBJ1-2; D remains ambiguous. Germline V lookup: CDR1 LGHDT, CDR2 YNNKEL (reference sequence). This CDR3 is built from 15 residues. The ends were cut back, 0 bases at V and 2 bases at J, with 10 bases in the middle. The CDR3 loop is CASSQEQRSNYGYTF. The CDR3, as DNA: TGTGCCAGCAGCCAAGAACAACGGAGCAACTATGGCTACACCTTC. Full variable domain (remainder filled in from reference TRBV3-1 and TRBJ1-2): DTAVSQTPKYLVTQMGNDKSIKCEQNLGHDTMYWYKQDSKKFLKIMFSYNNKELIINETVPNRFSPKSPDKAHLNLHINSLELGDSAVYFCASSQEQRSNYGYTFGSGTRLTVV.

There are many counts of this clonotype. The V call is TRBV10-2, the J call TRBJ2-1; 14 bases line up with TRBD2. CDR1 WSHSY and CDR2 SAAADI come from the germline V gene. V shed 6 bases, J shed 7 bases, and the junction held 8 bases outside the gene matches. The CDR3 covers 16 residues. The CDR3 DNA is TGCGCCAGCAGCCATGGACTAGCGGGAGGAAATAATGAGCAGTTCTTC. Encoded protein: CASSHGLAGGNNEQFF.

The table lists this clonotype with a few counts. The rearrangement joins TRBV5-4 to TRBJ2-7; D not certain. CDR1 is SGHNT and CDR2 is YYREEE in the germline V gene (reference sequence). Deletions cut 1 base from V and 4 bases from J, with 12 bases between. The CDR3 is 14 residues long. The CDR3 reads CASSLRSLLYEQYF. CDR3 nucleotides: TGTGCCAGCAGCTTGAGGTCACTTCTATACGAGCAGTACTTC.

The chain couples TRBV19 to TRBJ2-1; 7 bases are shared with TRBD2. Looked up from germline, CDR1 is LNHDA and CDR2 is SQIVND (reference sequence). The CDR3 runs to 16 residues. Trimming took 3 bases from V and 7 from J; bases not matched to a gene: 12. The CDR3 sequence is CASSISGAGLLNEQFF. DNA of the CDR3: TGTGCCAGTAGTATTTCAGGAGCGGGACTCCTTAATGAGCAGTTCTTC.

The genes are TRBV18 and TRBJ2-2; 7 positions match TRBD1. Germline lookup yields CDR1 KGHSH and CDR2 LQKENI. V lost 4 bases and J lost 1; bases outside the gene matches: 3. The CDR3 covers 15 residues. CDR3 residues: CASSQGTVNTGELFF. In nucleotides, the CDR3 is TGTGCCAGCTCACAAGGGACAGTGAACACCGGGGAGCTGTTTTTT.

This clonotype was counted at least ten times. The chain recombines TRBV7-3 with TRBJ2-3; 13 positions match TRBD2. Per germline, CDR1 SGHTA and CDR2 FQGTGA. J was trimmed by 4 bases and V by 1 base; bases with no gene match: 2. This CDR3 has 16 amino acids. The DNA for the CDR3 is TGTGCCAGCAGCTTAAGCGGACTAGCGGGAGCAGATACGCAGTATTTT. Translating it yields CASSLSGLAGADTQYF.

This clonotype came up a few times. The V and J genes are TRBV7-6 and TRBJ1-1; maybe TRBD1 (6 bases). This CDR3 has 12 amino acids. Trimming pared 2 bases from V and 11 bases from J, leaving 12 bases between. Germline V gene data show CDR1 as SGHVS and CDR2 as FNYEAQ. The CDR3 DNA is TGTGCCAGCAGCTTATTGCAGGGGAGGGCTTTCTTT. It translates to CASSLLQGRAFF.

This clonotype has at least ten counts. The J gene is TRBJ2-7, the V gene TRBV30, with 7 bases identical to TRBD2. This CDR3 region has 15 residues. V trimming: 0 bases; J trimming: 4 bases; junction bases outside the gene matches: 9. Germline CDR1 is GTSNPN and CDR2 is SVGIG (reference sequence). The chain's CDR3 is CAWSVAGDGGYEQYF. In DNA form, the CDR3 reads TGTGCCTGGAGTGTCGCGGGGGACGGAGGTTACGAGCAGTACTTC.

CDR3 DNA sequence: TGTGCCAGCAGTGAACAGCATAAAGAGACCCAGTACTTC. Protein: CASSEQHKETQYF. The rearrangement links TRBV2 to TRBJ2-5; D gene uncertain. The V end lost 2 bases, the J end lost 3 bases, and 7 bases lay between the germline ends. The germline CDR1 and CDR2 sequences are SNHLY and FYNNEI. The CDR3 is made up of 13 amino acids.

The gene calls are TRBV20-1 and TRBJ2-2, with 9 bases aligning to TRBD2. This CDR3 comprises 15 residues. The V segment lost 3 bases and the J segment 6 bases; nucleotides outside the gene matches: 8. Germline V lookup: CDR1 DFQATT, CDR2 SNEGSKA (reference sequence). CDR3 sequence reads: CSASLGSGSAGELFF. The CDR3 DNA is TGCAGTGCTAGCCTTGGTAGCGGGAGCGCCGGGGAGCTGTTTTTT.

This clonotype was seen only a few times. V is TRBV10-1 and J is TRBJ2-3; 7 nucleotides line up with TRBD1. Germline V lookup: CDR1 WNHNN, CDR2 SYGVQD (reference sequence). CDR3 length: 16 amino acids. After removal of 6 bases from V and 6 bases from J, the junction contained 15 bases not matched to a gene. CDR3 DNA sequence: TGCGCCAGCAGCAGCGAGGGGGCCAGAAGAGTCGATACGCAGTATTTT. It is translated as CASSSEGARRVDTQYF.

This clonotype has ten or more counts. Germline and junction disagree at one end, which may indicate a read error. In DNA form, the CDR3 reads TGCGCCAGCAGCCGGGACAGGGCAGATACGCAGTATTTT. Amino acid sequence: CASSRDRADTQYF. The chain uses TRBV11-2 and TRBJ2-3, with 9 positions matching TRBD1. CDR3 length: 13 residues. Germline CDR1 and CDR2: SGHAT and FQNNGV.

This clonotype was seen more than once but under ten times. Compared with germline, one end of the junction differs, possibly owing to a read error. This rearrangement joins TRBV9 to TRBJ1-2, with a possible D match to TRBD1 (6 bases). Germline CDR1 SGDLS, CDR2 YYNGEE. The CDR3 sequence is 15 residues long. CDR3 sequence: CAGSSRPGGAGGYTF. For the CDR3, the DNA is TGTGCCGGCAGCTCCAGACCGGGGGGCGCAGGAGGCTACACCTTC.

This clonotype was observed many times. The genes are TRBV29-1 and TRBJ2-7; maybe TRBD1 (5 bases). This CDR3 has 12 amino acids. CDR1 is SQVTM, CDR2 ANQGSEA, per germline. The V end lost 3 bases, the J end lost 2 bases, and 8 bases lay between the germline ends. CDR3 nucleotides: TGCAGCGTTGAGGACACCACCTACGAGCAGTACTTC. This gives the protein CSVEDTTYEQYF.

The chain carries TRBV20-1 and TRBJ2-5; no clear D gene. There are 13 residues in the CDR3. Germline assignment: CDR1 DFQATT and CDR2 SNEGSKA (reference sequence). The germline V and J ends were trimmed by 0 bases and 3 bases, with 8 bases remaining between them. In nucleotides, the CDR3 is TGCAGTGCTAGAGATCGCCAGAAAGAGACCCAGTACTTC. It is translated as CSARDRQKETQYF.

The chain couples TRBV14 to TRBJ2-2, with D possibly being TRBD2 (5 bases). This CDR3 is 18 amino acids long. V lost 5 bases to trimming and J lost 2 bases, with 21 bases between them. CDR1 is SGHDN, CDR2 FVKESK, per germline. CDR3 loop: CASSLRRASRLNTGELFF. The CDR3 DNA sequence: TGTGCCAGCAGCTTACGGCGGGCTAGCAGACTAAACACCGGGGAGCTGTTTTTT.